This entry lists 28 T cell receptor beta chains sequenced from one sample in a study of T cell changes during pregnancy in multiple sclerosis. The protocol was immunoSEQ multiplex PCR, while the TCRdb copy is restricted to in-frame clones and leaves out a portion. The sample carries tens of thousands of clones, more than 80% recorded once. The input for sequencing was CD4+ T cells from peripheral blood mononuclear cells, taken before pregnancy. These receptors were collected from a female donor with multiple sclerosis, enrolled in a pregnancy study.

This rearrangement joins TRBV6-6 to TRBJ2-7; 14 bases are a match to TRBD2. The ends lost 8 bases at V and 7 bases at J; junction bases unmatched: 7. CDR3 length equals 14 residues. CDR1 and CDR2 from the germline V gene are MNHNY and SVGAGI (reference sequence). The DNA for the CDR3 is TGTGCCAGCTGGGAGGGACTAGCGGGAGTTGAGCAGTACTTC. It codes for CASWEGLAGVEQYF.

This clone was recorded a few times. The chain is built from TRBV4-2 and TRBJ1-3; no clear D. V shed 1 base and J shed 4 bases, with 14 bases lying between them. The germline V gene encodes CDR1 LGHNA and CDR2 YNFKEQ. The CDR3 contains 16 residues. Here the CDR3 DNA reads TGTGCCAGCAGCCAAGGGGGAGGGTTTTCCGGAAACACCATATATTTT. It codes for CASSQGGGFSGNTIYF.

V usage is TRBV2 and J usage is TRBJ1-3; the match to TRBD1 covers 7 bases. This CDR3 region has 15 residues. Germline V gene sequence: CDR1 SNHLY, CDR2 FYNNEI. Trimming at V came to 9 bases and at J to 0 bases, leaving 8 bases not matched to a gene. DNA of the CDR3: TGTGCCAGTGGGACAGACGAGTTCTCTGGAAACACCATATATTTT. Its translation: CASGTDEFSGNTIYF.

The CDR3 nucleotides are TGTGCCAGCAGCTTCTACGGTTCCCGGGGCTACACCTTC. As protein: CASSFYGSRGYTF. V is TRBV7-9 and J is TRBJ1-2; no firm D call. CDR3 size: 13 residues. Between the trimmed V and J ends, which lost 3 bases and 8 bases, there was a span of 13 bases. The germline V gene has CDR1 SEHNR and CDR2 FQNEAQ (reference sequence).

The chain joins TRBV4-1 to TRBJ1-3; D is possibly TRBD1 (5 bases). CDR1 is MGHRA, CDR2 YSYEKL, per germline. V shed 3 bases and J shed 3 bases, with 9 bases lying between them. The CDR3 totals 14 residues. The CDR3 region is CASSHLTGGNTIYF. CDR3 in DNA: TGCGCCAGCAGCCATTTAACAGGTGGAAACACCATATATTTT.

J is TRBJ2-1 and V is TRBV6-1, with 11 positions matching TRBD2. This CDR3 region has 15 residues. Germline V CDR1 and CDR2: MNHNS, SASEGT. The V segment lost 7 bases and the J segment 7 bases; nucleotides outside the gene matches: 9. This CDR3 reads CASKLAGERYNEQFF. The CDR3 bases are TGTGCCAGCAAACTAGCGGGAGAACGGTATAATGAGCAGTTCTTC.

Concerning this clone: Other DNA sequences in the sample encode the same CDR3. The chain employs TRBV5-4 and TRBJ2-3; 9 bases map to TRBD1. CDR3 length: 15 residues. V lost 2 bases to trimming and J lost 4 bases; unmatched junction nucleotides: 5. Germline V gene lookup returns CDR1 SGHNT and CDR2 YYREEE (reference sequence). The CDR3 loop is CASSFGGQGPDTQYF. DNA for the CDR3: TGTGCCAGCAGCTTTGGCGGACAGGGGCCAGATACGCAGTATTTT.

The chain has TRBV19 and TRBJ2-5; perhaps TRBD1 as D (6 bases). V was trimmed by 3 bases and J by 5 bases, leaving 22 bases between them. CDR3 length equals 17 residues. Germline assignment: CDR1 LNHDA and CDR2 SQIVND (reference sequence). CDR3 sequence reads: CASSMAGRGRGGETQYF. The CDR3 region has the DNA TGTGCCAGTAGTATGGCCGGTCGGGGACGAGGGGGTGAGACCCAGTACTTC.

The chain is built from TRBV7-6 and TRBJ1-5; D is possibly TRBD1 (6 bases). The CDR3 is made up of 14 amino acids. Germline CDR1 and CDR2: SGHVS and FNYEAQ. V lost 4 bases, J lost 9 bases, and 16 bases lay in between. The CDR3 is CASSSSTGGRPQHF. The CDR3 DNA is TGTGCCAGCAGCTCTTCGACAGGAGGCAGGCCCCAGCATTTT.

The chain has TRBV2 and TRBJ2-6; D remains ambiguous. CDR1 is SNHLY and CDR2 is FYNNEI in the germline V gene. The CDR3 covers 17 residues. Between the trimmed V and J ends, which lost 5 bases and 3 bases, there was a span of 17 bases. This CDR3 is CASSPTNRVGGANVLTF. CDR3 sequence (DNA): TGTGCCAGCAGTCCGACCAACCGGGTGGGTGGGGCCAACGTCCTGACTTTC.

CDR3 region: CSVADRGNSYNEQFF. The CDR3 DNA reads TGCAGCGTTGCGGACAGGGGAAACTCCTACAATGAGCAGTTCTTC. The chain has TRBV29-1 and TRBJ2-1; TRBD1 matches at 9 bases. Germline assignment: CDR1 SQVTM and CDR2 ANQGSEA. The junction had 4 bases not matched to a gene; V was cut back by 4 bases and J by 0 bases. This CDR3 contains 15 residues.

The chain combines TRBV7-9 with TRBJ2-7; a possible D gene is TRBD2 (7 bases). V was cut by 2 bases and J by 3 bases, with 11 bases left in between. This CDR3 has 14 amino acids. From germline, CDR1 is SEHNR and CDR2 FQNEAQ (reference sequence). CDR3: CASSLRGALYEQYF. Here the CDR3 DNA reads TGTGCCAGCAGCTTACGGGGGGCCCTCTACGAGCAGTACTTC.

The J gene is TRBJ2-1, the V gene TRBV5-1; 8 positions agree with TRBD2. This CDR3 region has 16 residues. Germline V gene sequence: CDR1 SGHRS, CDR2 YFSETQ. V was pared by 7 bases and J by 7 bases, with 16 bases of the junction left unmatched. The CDR3 is CASFGLAGHPGNEQFF. DNA of the CDR3: TGCGCCAGCTTTGGCCTAGCGGGCCACCCCGGGAATGAGCAGTTCTTC.

This clone was detected only once. The rearrangement uses TRBV2 and TRBJ1-5, with 7 bases identical to TRBD1. V dropped 2 bases and J dropped 9; count of bases not matched to a gene: 10. The CDR3 has 15 residues. Germline V gives CDR1 SNHLY, CDR2 FYNNEI. CDR3 region: CASSERQGGRWPQHF. CDR3 sequence (DNA): TGTGCCAGCAGTGAACGACAGGGAGGTAGATGGCCCCAGCATTTT. The full variable domain, with the rest looked up from reference TRBV2 and TRBJ1-5, is EPEVTQTPSHQVTQMGQEVILRCVPISNHLYFYWYRQILGQKVEFLVSFYNNEISEKSEIFDDQFSVERPDGSNFTLKIRSTKLEDSAMYFCASSERQGGRWPQHFGDGTRLSIL.

The chain combines TRBV2 with TRBJ1-5; 9 positions agree with TRBD1. Germline CDR1 and CDR2: SNHLY and FYNNEI. With 6 bases clipped from V and 4 bases from J, the junction kept 13 bases outside the gene matches. The CDR3 covers 17 residues. The chain's CDR3 is CASSPTAGTGNNQPQHF. For the CDR3, the DNA is TGTGCCAGCAGCCCCACAGCGGGGACAGGGAATAATCAGCCCCAGCATTTT. The complete variable domain, with remaining parts taken from reference TRBV2 and TRBJ1-5, reads EPEVTQTPSHQVTQMGQEVILRCVPISNHLYFYWYRQILGQKVEFLVSFYNNEISEKSEIFDDQFSVERPDGSNFTLKIRSTKLEDSAMYFCASSPTAGTGNNQPQHFGDGTRLSIL.

V and J are TRBV30 and TRBJ2-7; D is possibly TRBD2 (6 bases). CDR1 is GTSNPN and CDR2 is SVGIG in the germline V gene (reference sequence). The CDR3 loop spans 14 amino acids. Between the trimmed V and J ends, which lost 4 bases and 5 bases, there was a span of 18 bases. CDR3 in amino acids: CAWTPGRDGDEQYF. In nucleotides, the CDR3 is TGTGCCTGGACCCCGGGGCGGGATGGGGACGAGCAGTACTTC.

The chain couples TRBV29-1 to TRBJ2-3, with no clear D. This CDR3 has 12 residues. The V gene's germline CDR1 is SQVTM and CDR2 ANQGSEA. Trimming removed 4 bases from V and 2 bases from J, with 7 bases in between. The CDR3 DNA is TGCAGCGTTGGAGACTTCACAGATACGCAGTATTTT. Translating it yields CSVGDFTDTQYF.

The genes are TRBV5-4 and TRBJ2-7; D gene ambiguous. Trimming cost V 0 bases and J 7 bases, with 11 bases left between them. The CDR3 loop spans 13 amino acids. Germline-derived CDR1 and CDR2 are SGHNT and YYREEE (reference sequence). The CDR3 DNA reads TGTGCCAGCAGCTTGGCGGGTGGAGAAGAGCAGTACTTC. This gives the protein CASSLAGGEEQYF.

The genes are TRBV5-1 and TRBJ2-7; D perhaps matches TRBD1 (6 bases). Germline CDR1 is SGHRS and CDR2 is YFSETQ. The V end lost 4 bases, the J end lost 0 bases, and 11 bases lay between the germline ends. The CDR3 runs 14 residues. CDR3 coding DNA: TGCGCCAGCAGCCCGGACAGCTACTCCTACGAGCAGTACTTC. It specifies CASSPDSYSYEQYF.

V and J are TRBV11-2 and TRBJ2-3; the D gene is possibly TRBD1 (6 bases). Germline CDR1 reads SGHAT; CDR2 reads FQNNGV. The CDR3 sequence is 14 residues long. V lost 2 bases and J 0 bases, leaving 6 bases between the germline ends. This CDR3 reads CASSLTGSTDTQYF. The CDR3 nucleotides are TGTGCCAGCAGCTTAACAGGGAGCACAGATACGCAGTATTTT.

This chain connects TRBV27 to TRBJ1-1; 8 bases map to TRBD1. The ends lost 8 bases at V and 0 bases at J; junction bases unmatched: 8. This CDR3 has 15 residues. Germline assignment: CDR1 MNHEY and CDR2 SMNVEV (reference sequence). CDR3 nucleotides: TGTGCCAGCGGGCAGGGGGCAGGAGTGAACACTGAAGCTTTCTTT. Protein product: CASGQGAGVNTEAFF.

This chain joins TRBV6-1 and TRBJ2-3, with TRBD2 matching over 7 bases. The CDR3 extends over 13 amino acids. V trimming: 6 bases; J trimming: 0 bases; junction bases outside the gene matches: 0. CDR1 and CDR2 from the germline V gene are MNHNS and SASEGT. The CDR3 sequence: CASRRESTDTQYF. CDR3 in DNA: TGTGCCAGCAGGCGGGAGAGCACAGATACGCAGTATTTT.

This chain uses TRBV5-1 with TRBJ2-2; the match to TRBD1 covers 7 bases. V was clipped by 4 bases and J by 2 bases; unmatched bases: 8. The CDR3 has 16 residues. Germline V lookup: CDR1 SGHRS, CDR2 YFSETQ. CDR3 region: CASSNDRVQNTGELFF. The CDR3 nucleotides read TGCGCCAGCAGCAACGACAGGGTACAAAACACCGGGGAGCTGTTTTTT.

This clone occurred once. The rearrangement uses TRBV28 and TRBJ2-7; 8 positions match TRBD2. Germline CDR1 reads MDHEN; CDR2 reads SYDVKM. The V and J ends lost 8 bases and 0 bases, in that order; junction bases with no gene match: 6. The CDR3 loop spans 14 amino acids. CDR3 nucleotides: TGTGCCAGCGTGGAGCGGGAGACCTCCTACGAGCAGTACTTC. Translated: CASVERETSYEQYF.

This sequence joins TRBV29-1 and TRBJ2-3; 11 bases line up with TRBD2. The germline CDR1 and CDR2 sequences are SQVTM and ANQGSEA. The CDR3 length is 14 residues. V trimming: 4 bases; J trimming: 3 bases; junction bases outside the gene matches: 3. CDR3 protein: CSVGASGRTDTQYF. In DNA, the CDR3 is TGCAGCGTTGGGGCTAGCGGGAGGACAGATACGCAGTATTTT.

V and J are TRBV2 and TRBJ2-7; 7 nucleotides agree with TRBD1. There are 14 residues in the CDR3. Germline CDR1 SNHLY, CDR2 FYNNEI. V lost 0 bases, J lost 2 bases, and 1 base stayed unmatched. In DNA form, the CDR3 reads TGTGCCAGCAGTGAAGCACAGGGGCCCTACGAGCAGTACTTC. Amino acid sequence: CASSEAQGPYEQYF.

This chain joins TRBV13 and TRBJ2-5; 10 bases are a match to TRBD1. The junction had 8 bases not matched to a gene; V was cut back by 5 bases and J by 5 bases. Germline CDR1 reads PRHDT; CDR2 reads FYEKMQ (reference sequence). The CDR3 covers 15 residues. CDR3 nucleotides: TGTGCCAGCAGCCCTCCGACGGGACAGGGGGAGACCCAGTACTTC. It codes for CASSPPTGQGETQYF.

The rearrangement uses TRBV7-3 and TRBJ2-1; 9 nucleotides agree with TRBD1. Germline CDR1 reads SGHTA; CDR2 reads FQGTGA. J gave up 1 base and V 2 bases, and 3 bases lay outside the gene matches. The CDR3 sequence is 16 residues long. The CDR3 DNA reads TGTGCCAGCAGCTTAGCCGGGACAGGGTCCTACAATGAGCAGTTCTTC. As protein: CASSLAGTGSYNEQFF. Using reference TRBV7-3 and TRBJ2-1 for the parts outside the CDR3, the full variable domain is GAGVSQTPSNKVTEKGKYVELRCDPISGHTALYWYRQSLGQGPEFLIYFQGTGAADDSGLPNDRFFAVRPEGSVSTLKIQRTERGDSAVYLCASSLAGTGSYNEQFFGPGTRLTVL.